What follows are 14 T cell receptor beta chains derived from one specimen sequenced in a study of blood T cell repertoires in COVID-19. Data came from immunoSEQ multiplex PCR; TCRdb stores just in-frame clones and leaves some out. The sample lists some 400,000 clones; nearly 90% were seen once. Sequenced sample: peripheral blood. These receptors originate from a man between 18 and 35 years old with active or convalescent COVID-19.

The V and J genes are TRBV10-3 and TRBJ1-1; D is unclear. Trimming shortened V by 3 bases and J by 2 bases, and 13 bases separated the two germline ends. Germline V gives CDR1 ENHRY, CDR2 SYGVKD. The CDR3 extends over 15 amino acids. The CDR3 region is CAISDVARLNTEAFF. The CDR3 bases are TGTGCCATCAGTGATGTTGCCAGGCTTAACACTGAAGCTTTCTTT.

This chain links TRBV6-4 with TRBJ1-2; TRBD1 agrees at 10 bases. The V gene's germline CDR1 is MRHNA and CDR2 SNTAGT. V lost 3 bases to trimming and J lost 8 bases; unmatched junction nucleotides: 3. This CDR3 has 13 amino acids. The CDR3 DNA is TGTGCCAGCAGTGAGACAGGGGGCTTGGGCTACACCTTC. As protein: CASSETGGLGYTF.

The chain combines TRBV6-4 with TRBJ2-3, with a weak D call TRBD2 (6 bases). The ends were cut back, 1 base at V and 2 bases at J, with 10 bases in the middle. Germline values: CDR1 MRHNA, CDR2 SNTAGT. CDR3 size: 15 residues. CDR3 loop: CASSDYGGTTDTQYF. In DNA form, the CDR3 reads TGTGCCAGCAGTGACTATGGGGGGACCACAGATACGCAGTATTTT.

This rearrangement joins TRBV5-1 to TRBJ2-4; D unclear. The CDR3 has 16 amino acids. Germline V gene data show CDR1 as SGHRS and CDR2 as YFSETQ. Trimming removed 0 bases from V and 2 bases from J, with 12 bases in between. The CDR3 DNA follows: TGCGCCAGCAGCTTGGCCTTAAATCCCCCCAAAAACATTCAGTACTTC. Translated, it gives CASSLALNPPKNIQYF.

The CDR3 protein is CASSVGHRGPDEQYF. CDR3 DNA: TGCGCCAGCAGCGTGGGTCACAGGGGGCCTGACGAGCAGTACTTC. The V and J genes are TRBV5-1 and TRBJ2-7, with 9 positions matching TRBD1. Trimming removed 4 bases from V and 5 bases from J; junction bases left unmatched: 10. Germline CDR1 is SGHRS and CDR2 is YFSETQ. CDR3 length equals 15 residues. Variable domain in full (rest from reference TRBV5-1 and TRBJ2-7): KAGVTQTPRYLIKTRGQQVTLSCSPISGHRSVSWYQQTPGQGLQFLFEYFSETQRNKGNFPGRFSGRQFSNSRSEMNVSTLELGDSALYLCASSVGHRGPDEQYFGPGTRLTVT.

The chain employs TRBV11-3 and TRBJ2-2; tentative D call: TRBD2 (5 bases). Trimming took 5 bases from V and 4 from J, leaving 11 bases between them. Germline CDR1 SGHNT, CDR2 YENEEA. The CDR3 has 14 residues. The chain's CDR3 is CASSRGESTGELFF. CDR3 coding DNA: TGTGCCAGCAGCCGGGGAGAAAGCACCGGGGAGCTGTTTTTT.

The chain is built from TRBV28 and TRBJ1-2; D remains unclear. This CDR3 contains 15 residues. In germline, CDR1 is MDHEN, CDR2 SYDVKM. Between the trimmed V and J ends, which lost 5 bases and 4 bases, there was a span of 17 bases. CDR3 DNA sequence: TGTGCCAGCAGTCCGGTGAGGAGTTCCACCTATGGCTACACCTTC. This gives the protein CASSPVRSSTYGYTF.

The chain combines TRBV5-5 with TRBJ1-4; 8 bases are a match to TRBD1. CDR3 length: 14 amino acids. CDR1 SGHKS and CDR2 YYEKEE come from the germline V gene (reference sequence). V shed 4 bases and J 5 bases; nucleotides not matched to a gene: 4. The CDR3 is CASSDRGANEKLFF. DNA of the CDR3: TGTGCCAGCAGCGACAGGGGCGCGAATGAAAAACTGTTTTTT. Filled out from reference TRBV5-5 and TRBJ1-4, the complete variable domain reads DAGVTQSPTHLIKTRGQQVTLRCSPISGHKSVSWYQQVLGQGPQFIFQYYEKEERGRGNFPDRFSARQFPNYSSELNVNALLLGDSALYLCASSDRGANEKLFFGSGTQLSVL.

The chain links TRBV5-6 to TRBJ2-1; the D gene is possibly TRBD2 (7 bases). This CDR3 has 15 residues. CDR1 and CDR2 from the germline V gene are SGHDT and YYEEEE. V dropped 7 bases and J dropped 7 bases, with 21 bases sitting between them. CDR3 protein: CASGRSGGSLNEQFF. The CDR3 nucleotides read TGTGCCAGCGGTCGGTCGGGGGGCTCACTAAATGAGCAGTTCTTC. The full variable domain, rest sourced from reference TRBV5-6 and TRBJ2-1, is DAGVTQSPTHLIKTRGQQVTLRCSPKSGHDTVSWYQQALGQGPQFIFQYYEEEERQRGNFPDRFSGHQFPNYSSELNVNALLLGDSALYLCASGRSGGSLNEQFFGPGTRLTVL.

The rearrangement links TRBV24-1 to TRBJ2-1; D is perhaps TRBD1 (6 bases). This CDR3 has 15 amino acids. Germline CDR1 KGHDR, CDR2 SFDVKD. The V end lost 3 bases, the J end lost 4 bases, and 12 bases lay between the germline ends. The CDR3 DNA reads as TGTGCCACCAGTGATGCCGGGACAAGTTACAATGAGCAGTTCTTC. Amino acid sequence: CATSDAGTSYNEQFF.

This clone came up once. In DNA form, the CDR3 reads TGTGCCAGCAGTTGGCCGGACAGGGGCGAGCAGTACTTC. Translation: CASSWPDRGEQYF. The chain links TRBV6-6 to TRBJ2-7; the match to TRBD1 covers 9 bases. CDR3 length equals 13 residues. Germline CDR1 MNHNY, CDR2 SVGAGI (reference sequence). The V and J ends lost 4 bases and 6 bases, in that order; junction bases with no gene match: 4.

The chain couples TRBV28 to TRBJ1-6, with 9 bases fitting TRBD1. CDR1 MDHEN and CDR2 SYDVKM come from the germline V gene. This CDR3 is built from 17 residues. With 3 bases clipped from V and 4 bases from J, the junction kept 7 bases outside the gene matches. CDR3 in amino acids: CASSLWDRASYNSPLHF. In nucleotides, the CDR3 is TGTGCCAGCAGTTTGTGGGACAGGGCCTCTTATAATTCACCCCTCCACTTT.

The chain uses TRBV9 and TRBJ2-2, with D unresolved. CDR1 SGDLS and CDR2 YYNGEE come from the germline V gene. The CDR3 sequence is 13 residues long. Trimming stripped 2 bases from V and 1 base from J, with 3 bases between. The CDR3 region has the DNA TGTGCCAGCAGCGTCATGAACACCGGGGAGCTGTTTTTT. Translated: CASSVMNTGELFF.

In regard to this clone: The same CDR3 arises from other DNA sequences in this sample as well. V is TRBV19 and J is TRBJ1-1; TRBD1 is a possible D gene (5 bases). The length of the CDR3 is 15 residues. Germline values: CDR1 LNHDA, CDR2 SQIVND (reference sequence). Deletions cut 3 bases from V and 2 bases from J, with 13 bases between. The CDR3 protein is CASSISQGGNTEAFF. DNA of the CDR3: TGTGCCAGTAGTATTAGCCAGGGAGGCAACACTGAAGCTTTCTTT. Based on the CDR3 plus reference TRBV19 and TRBJ1-1, the full variable domain is DGGITQSPKYLFRKEGQNVTLSCEQNLNHDAMYWYRQDPGQGLRLIYYSQIVNDFQKGDIAEGYSVSREKKESFPLTVTSAQKNPTAFYLCASSISQGGNTEAFFGQGTRLTVV.